This T cell receptor (beta chain) appears in the sequencing data of a study of cytomegalovirus exposure and HLA in healthy donors. Overall study findings and caveats: Listed as cytomegalovirus-associated were about 160 TCR beta chains.

13 Jbeta primers and 60 Vbeta primers were used for the PCR. Sequenced by immunoSEQ multiplex PCR; TCRdb stores in-frame clones only, minus some. The sample records around 150,000 clones, about 85% being singletons. Notes on this clone: What it binds is not known.

This sequence was found in a human donor in good health. Sequences were obtained from PBMCs.

In DNA form, the CDR3 reads TGTGCTAGTGGTTTGACGAGGCGGGGGGTCTTTCCCCGCTCCTACAATGAGCAGTTCTTC. Encoded protein: CASGLTRRGVFPRSYNEQFF. The J gene is TRBJ2-1, the V gene TRBV12-5; 8 nucleotides agree with TRBD2. The CDR3 totals 20 residues. Germline loops: CDR1 LGHNT, CDR2 FRNRAP. After removal of 2 bases from V and 0 bases from J, the junction contained 15 bases not matched to a gene. The variable domain in full, with the rest retrieved from reference TRBV12-5 and TRBJ2-1, is DARVTQTPRHKVTEMGQEVTMRCQPILGHNTVFWYRQTMMQGLELLAYFRNRAPLDDSGMPKDRFSAEMPDATLATLKIQPSEPRDSAVYFCASGLTRRGVFPRSYNEQFFGPGTRLTVL.